This entry concerns a single TCR beta chain. This entry comes from a study of cytomegalovirus exposure and HLA in healthy donors. Germline CDR1 and CDR2: SGHDN and FVKESK. The CDR3 sequence is 16 residues long. With V trimmed by 4 bases and J by 1 base, 4 bases remained unmatched. This PCR relied on a set of 60 Vbeta primers and 13 Jbeta primers. Produced via immunoSEQ multiplex PCR; TCRdb's table is partial and in-frame only. The sample totals more than 55,000 clones; its top ten clones hold about 5%. The TCR originated in a woman in her 40s in good health and CMV-seropositive. Sequenced input: PBMCs. The chain combines TRBV14 with TRBJ2-2; 9 nucleotides align to TRBD2. CDR3 coding DNA: TGTGCCAGCAGCCCGAAACTAGCGGGGAACACCGGGGAGCTGTTTTTT. Protein product: CASSPKLAGNTGELFF.